This TCR beta chain was recorded in a study of shared clonotypes between healthy human individuals. This CDR3 spans 15 amino acids. The germline CDR1 and CDR2 sequences are MDHEN and SYDVKM. Trimming shortened V by 7 bases and J by 2 bases, and 17 bases separated the two germline ends. The repertoire was sequenced with immunoSEQ multiplex PCR; TCRdb's copy has only in-frame clones and lacks some. The repertoire holds some 2.4 million clones, over 85% seen once, with about 0.34% in the top ten. Researchers partitioned CD4+ cells into CD45RA+ naive and CD45RA-negative memory subsets. This sequence originates from a man aged 18 to 35 in good health. Some clones in this sample may be carry-over from other donors' samples. The specimen was naive CD4+ T cells from PBMCs. Subset described: CD45RA+ positively selected. The chain employs TRBV28 and TRBJ1-2; TRBD1 might be the D (6 bases). The DNA for the CDR3 is TGTGCCAGCACCAAGGACAGATTAATAAACTATGGCTACACCTTC. It codes for CASTKDRLINYGYTF.